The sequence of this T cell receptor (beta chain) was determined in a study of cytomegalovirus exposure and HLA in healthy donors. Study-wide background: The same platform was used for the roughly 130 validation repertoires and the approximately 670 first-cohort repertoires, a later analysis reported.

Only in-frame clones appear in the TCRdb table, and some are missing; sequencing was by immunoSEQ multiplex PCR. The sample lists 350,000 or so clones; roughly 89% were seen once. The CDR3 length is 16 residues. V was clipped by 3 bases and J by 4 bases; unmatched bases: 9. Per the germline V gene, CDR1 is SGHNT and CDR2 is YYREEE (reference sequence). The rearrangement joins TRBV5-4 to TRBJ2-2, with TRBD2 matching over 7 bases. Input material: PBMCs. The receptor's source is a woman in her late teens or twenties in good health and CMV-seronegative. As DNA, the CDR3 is TGTGCCAGCAGCTCGGTGGCGGGAGCGGCCACCGGGGAGCTGTTTTTT. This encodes CASSSVAGAATGELFF.